This TCR beta chain appears in the sequencing data of a study of blood T cell repertoires in COVID-19. About the research overall: In each case, the material was cDNA or gDNA derived from T cells, B-cell-depleted T cells, or PBMCs.

Using immunoSEQ multiplex PCR, the repertoire was profiled, and TCRdb retains in-frame clones only, with some absent. The table has about 59,000 clones, roughly 85% seen once. Germline CDR1 reads KGHDR; CDR2 reads SFDVKD. The CDR3 has 17 residues. Trimming cost V 5 bases and J 1 base, with 18 bases left between them. Specimen: peripheral blood. The chain combines TRBV24-1 with TRBJ2-3; weak D call: TRBD1 (6 bases). The sequence derives from a man in his sixties with acute or convalescent COVID-19. Here the CDR3 reads CATSGDSGVRGTDTQYF. The CDR3 DNA follows: TGTGCCACCAGTGGCGATTCAGGGGTAAGAGGCACAGATACGCAGTATTTT.